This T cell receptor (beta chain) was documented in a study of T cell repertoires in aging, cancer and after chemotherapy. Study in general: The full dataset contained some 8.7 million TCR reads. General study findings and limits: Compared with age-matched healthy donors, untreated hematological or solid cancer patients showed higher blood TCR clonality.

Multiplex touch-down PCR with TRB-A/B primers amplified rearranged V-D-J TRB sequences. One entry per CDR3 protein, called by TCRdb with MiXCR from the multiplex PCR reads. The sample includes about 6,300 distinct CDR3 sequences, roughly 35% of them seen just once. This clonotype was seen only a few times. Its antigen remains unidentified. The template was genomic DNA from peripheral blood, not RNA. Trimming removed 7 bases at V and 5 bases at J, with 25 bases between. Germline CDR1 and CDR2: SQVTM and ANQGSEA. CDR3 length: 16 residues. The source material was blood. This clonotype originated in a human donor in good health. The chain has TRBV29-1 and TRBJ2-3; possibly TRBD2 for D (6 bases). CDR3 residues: CSAAAGTRVFGDTQYF. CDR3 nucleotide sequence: TGCAGCGCAGCCGCCGGGACTCGGGTGTTCGGAGATACGCAGTATTTT.